This T cell receptor (beta chain) emerged from a study of cytomegalovirus exposure and HLA in healthy donors. This clone was observed a handful of times. Vbeta (60) and Jbeta (13) primers were used in the PCR. The table came from immunoSEQ multiplex PCR; TCRdb's copy has only in-frame clones and leaves some out. Of about 140,000 clones listed, nearly 90% are singletons. The clonotype was recovered from a woman aged 40 to 50 in good health and CMV-seronegative. Sequences were obtained from PBMCs.

In nucleotides, the CDR3 is TGTGCCAGCAGCTTCGTAGCGGGAGGGCAAGAGCAGTACTTC. Protein sequence: CASSFVAGGQEQYF. The chain couples TRBV7-9 to TRBJ2-7; TRBD2 matches at 11 bases. The trim removed 3 bases at V and 7 bases at J, leaving 5 bases unmatched. Germline-derived CDR1 and CDR2 are SEHNR and FQNEAQ (reference sequence). This CDR3 contains 14 residues.